This T cell receptor (beta chain) was found in a study of blood T cell repertoires in COVID-19. Study overall: Samples representing acute and convalescent COVID-19 were sourced from the United States, Italy and Spain. The analysed material was cDNA or gDNA that came from T cells, B-cell-depleted T cells, or PBMCs.

This clone was recorded once. This CDR3 has 10 amino acids. Germline V gives CDR1 SNHLY, CDR2 FYNNEI. Trimming pared 7 bases from V and 10 bases from J, leaving 10 bases between. In the authors' workflow: Amplification of reference gene primers provided the estimated nucleated cell counts. Here immunoSEQ multiplex PCR was the method, and the copy in TCRdb shows in-frame clones only, minus some. Clonal size and the V and J genes are those of that table, whereas D and trimming came from the DNA. The repertoire includes approximately 98,000 clones, approximately 82% of them detected once, and over 3.5% sits in the top ten.

This sequence was found in a man aged 55 to 70 with acute or convalescent COVID-19. The J gene is TRBJ1-2, the V gene TRBV2; D ambiguous. The sample comprised peripheral blood. The CDR3 loop is CASIDPSYTF. The CDR3 nucleotides are TGTGCCAGCATTGACCCCTCCTACACCTTC.